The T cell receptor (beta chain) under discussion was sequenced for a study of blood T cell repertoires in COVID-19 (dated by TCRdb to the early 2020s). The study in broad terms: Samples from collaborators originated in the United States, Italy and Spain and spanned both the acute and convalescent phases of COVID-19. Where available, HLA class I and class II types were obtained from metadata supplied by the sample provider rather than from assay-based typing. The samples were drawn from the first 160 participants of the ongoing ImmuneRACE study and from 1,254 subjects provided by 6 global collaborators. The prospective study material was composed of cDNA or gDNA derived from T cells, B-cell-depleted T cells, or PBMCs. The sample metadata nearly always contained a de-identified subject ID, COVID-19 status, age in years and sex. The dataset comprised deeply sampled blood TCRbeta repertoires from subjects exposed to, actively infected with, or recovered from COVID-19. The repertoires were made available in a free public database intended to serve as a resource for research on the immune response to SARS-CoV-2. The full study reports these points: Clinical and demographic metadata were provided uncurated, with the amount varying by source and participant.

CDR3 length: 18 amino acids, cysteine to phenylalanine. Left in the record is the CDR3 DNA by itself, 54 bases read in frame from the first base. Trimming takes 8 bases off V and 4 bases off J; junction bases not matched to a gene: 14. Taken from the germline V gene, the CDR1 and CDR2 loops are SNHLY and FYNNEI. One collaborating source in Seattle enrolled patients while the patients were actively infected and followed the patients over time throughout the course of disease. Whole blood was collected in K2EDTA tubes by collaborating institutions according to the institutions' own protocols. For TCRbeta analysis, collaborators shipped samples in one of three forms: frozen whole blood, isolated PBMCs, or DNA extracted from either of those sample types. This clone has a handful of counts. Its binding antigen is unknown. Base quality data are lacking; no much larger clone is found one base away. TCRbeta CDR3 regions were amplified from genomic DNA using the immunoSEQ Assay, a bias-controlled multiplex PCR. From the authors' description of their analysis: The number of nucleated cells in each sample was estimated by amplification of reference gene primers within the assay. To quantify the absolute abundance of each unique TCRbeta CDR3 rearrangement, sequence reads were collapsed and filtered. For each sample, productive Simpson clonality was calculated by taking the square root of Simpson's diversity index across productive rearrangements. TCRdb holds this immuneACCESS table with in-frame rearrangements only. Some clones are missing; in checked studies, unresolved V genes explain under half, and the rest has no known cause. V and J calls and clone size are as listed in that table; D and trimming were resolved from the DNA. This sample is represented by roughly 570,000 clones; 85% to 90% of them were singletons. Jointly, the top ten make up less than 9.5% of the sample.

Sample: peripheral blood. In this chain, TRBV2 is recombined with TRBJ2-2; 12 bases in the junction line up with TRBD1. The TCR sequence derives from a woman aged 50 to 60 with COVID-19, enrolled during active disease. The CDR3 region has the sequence CASPAPGQGARGTGELFF. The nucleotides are TGTGCCAGCCCAGCCCCGGGACAGGGGGCGCGGGGCACCGGGGAGCTGTTTTTT.